Listed below are T cell receptor beta chains from one sample, sequenced in a study of cytomegalovirus exposure and HLA in healthy donors. Here immunoSEQ multiplex PCR was the method, and the copy in TCRdb shows in-frame clones only, minus some. The table has 200,000 to 250,000 clones, around four fifths seen once. The sample consisted of PBMCs. The receptors stem from a woman aged 25 to 39 in good health and CMV-seropositive. Each CDR3 is given with its conserved first and last residue. The D gene is left open where the match is weak. Part of the rows lack a size; the others show once, few, many or a class for expanded clones.

size | J | V | D | CDR3 | DNA
NA | TRBJ1-3 | TRBV5-1 | NA | CASSSTGSGGNTIYF | TGCGCCAGCAGCTCTACAGGGTCTGGTGGAAACACCATATATTTT
NA | TRBJ2-7 | TRBV6-1 | TRBD1 | CASSEIGWGTGDPYEQYF | TGTGCCAGCAGTGAAATTGGATGGGGGACAGGGGACCCCTACGAGCAGTACTTC
once | TRBJ1-1 | TRBV13 | NA | CASSPDHVGIDTEAFF | TGTGCCAGCAGCCCGGACCATGTGGGGATCGACACTGAAGCTTTCTTT
NA | TRBJ2-7 | TRBV20-1 | NA | CSASGYRACYF | TGCAGTGCTAGTGGTTACCGGGCATGTTACTTC
NA | TRBJ1-1 | TRBV6-4 | TRBD1 | CASREDRYATEAFF | TGTGCCAGCAGGGAGGACAGGTATGCCACTGAAGCTTTCTTT
once | TRBJ2-1 | TRBV2 | NA | CASRDNLEQFF | TGTGCCAGCAGGGACAACCTTGAGCAGTTCTTC
NA | TRBJ1-5 | TRBV27 | NA | CASSPGGRPNQPQHF | TGTGCCAGCAGTCCCGGGGGTAGACCTAATCAGCCCCAGCATTTT
NA | TRBJ2-3 | TRBV6-1 | NA | CASSGSKVGTDTQYF | TGTGCCAGCAGTGGTTCGAAGGTGGGCACAGATACGCAGTATTTT
NA | TRBJ2-5 | TRBV7-9 | TRBD1 | CASSGLNPYRTGDQTQYF | TGTGCCAGCAGCGGATTAAACCCGTACCGGACAGGGGACCAGACCCAGTACTTC
NA | TRBJ1-3 | TRBV11-2 | TRBD1 | CASSLDIPTGGGGNTIYF | TGTGCCAGCAGCTTAGATATCCCGACAGGGGGCGGTGGAAACACCATATATTTT